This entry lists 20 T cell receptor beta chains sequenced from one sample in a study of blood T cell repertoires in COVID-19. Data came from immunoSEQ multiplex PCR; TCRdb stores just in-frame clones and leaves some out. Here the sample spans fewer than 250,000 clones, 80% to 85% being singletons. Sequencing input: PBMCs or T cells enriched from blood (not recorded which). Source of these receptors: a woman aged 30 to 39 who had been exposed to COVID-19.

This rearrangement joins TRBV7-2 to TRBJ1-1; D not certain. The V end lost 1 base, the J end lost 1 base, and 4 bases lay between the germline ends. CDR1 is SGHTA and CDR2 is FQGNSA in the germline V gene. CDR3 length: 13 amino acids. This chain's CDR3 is CASSLDRNTEAFF. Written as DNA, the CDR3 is TGTGCCAGCAGCTTAGACAGGAACACTGAAGCTTTCTTT. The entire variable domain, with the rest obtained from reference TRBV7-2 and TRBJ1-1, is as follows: GAGVSQSPSNKVTEKGKDVELRCDPISGHTALYWYRQSLGQGLEFLIYFQGNSAPDKSGLPSDRFSAERTGGSVSTLTIQRTQQEDSAVYLCASSLDRNTEAFFGQGTRLTVV.

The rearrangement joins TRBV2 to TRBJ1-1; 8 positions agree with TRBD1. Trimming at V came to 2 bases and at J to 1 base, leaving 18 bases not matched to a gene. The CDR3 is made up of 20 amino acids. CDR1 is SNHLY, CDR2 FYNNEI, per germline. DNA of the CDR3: TGTGCCAGCAGTGAATGGTCAGGGGGCAAATCTTCATATTGGAACACTGAAGCTTTCTTT. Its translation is CASSEWSGGKSSYWNTEAFF. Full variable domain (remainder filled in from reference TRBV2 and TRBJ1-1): EPEVTQTPSHQVTQMGQEVILRCVPISNHLYFYWYRQILGQKVEFLVSFYNNEISEKSEIFDDQFSVERPDGSNFTLKIRSTKLEDSAMYFCASSEWSGGKSSYWNTEAFFGQGTRLTVV.

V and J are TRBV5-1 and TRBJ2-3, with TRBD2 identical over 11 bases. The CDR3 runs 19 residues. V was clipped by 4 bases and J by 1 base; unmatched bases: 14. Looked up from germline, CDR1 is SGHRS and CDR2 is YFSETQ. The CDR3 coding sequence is TGCGCCAGCAGCCCTAGGCGGGTAGCGGGGGGGCCAGGCACAGATACGCAGTATTTT. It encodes CASSPRRVAGGPGTDTQYF.

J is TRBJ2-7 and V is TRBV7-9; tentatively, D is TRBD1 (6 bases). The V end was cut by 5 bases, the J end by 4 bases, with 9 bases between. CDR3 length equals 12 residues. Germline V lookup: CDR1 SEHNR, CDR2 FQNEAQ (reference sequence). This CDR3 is CASSPTGYEQYF. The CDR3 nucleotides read TGTGCCAGCAGCCCAACAGGGTACGAGCAGTACTTC.

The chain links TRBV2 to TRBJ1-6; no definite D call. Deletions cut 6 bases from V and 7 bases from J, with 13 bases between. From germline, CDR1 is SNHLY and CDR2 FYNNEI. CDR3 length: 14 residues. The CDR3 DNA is TGTGCCAGCAGGGTCAGCGCAAGGAATTCACCCCTCCACTTT. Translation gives CASRVSARNSPLHF.

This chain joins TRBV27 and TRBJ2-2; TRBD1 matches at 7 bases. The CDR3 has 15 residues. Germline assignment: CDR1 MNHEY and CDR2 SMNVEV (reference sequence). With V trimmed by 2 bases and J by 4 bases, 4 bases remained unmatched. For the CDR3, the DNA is TGTGCCAGCAGTTTAATGGCAGGGGGCACCGGGGAGCTGTTTTTT. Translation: CASSLMAGGTGELFF.

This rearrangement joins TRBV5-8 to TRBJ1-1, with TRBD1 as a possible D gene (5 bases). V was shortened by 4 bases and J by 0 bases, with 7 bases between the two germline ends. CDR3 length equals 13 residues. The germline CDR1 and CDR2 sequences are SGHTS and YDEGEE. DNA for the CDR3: TGTGCCAGCAGCCTAGGGGTGAACACTGAAGCTTTCTTT. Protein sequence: CASSLGVNTEAFF.

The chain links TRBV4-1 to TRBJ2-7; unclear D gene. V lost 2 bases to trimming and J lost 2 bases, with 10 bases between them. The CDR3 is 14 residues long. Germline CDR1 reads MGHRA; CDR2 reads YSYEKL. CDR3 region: CASSQYYKTYEQYF. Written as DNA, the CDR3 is TGCGCCAGCAGCCAATACTACAAGACCTACGAGCAGTACTTC.

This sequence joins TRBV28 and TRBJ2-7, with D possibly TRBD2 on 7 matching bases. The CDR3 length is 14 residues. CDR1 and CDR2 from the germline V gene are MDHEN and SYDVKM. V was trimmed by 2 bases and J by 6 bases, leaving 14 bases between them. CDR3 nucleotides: TGTGCCAGCAGTTTAAATAGGGGGGGACGCGAGCAGTACTTC. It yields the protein CASSLNRGGREQYF.

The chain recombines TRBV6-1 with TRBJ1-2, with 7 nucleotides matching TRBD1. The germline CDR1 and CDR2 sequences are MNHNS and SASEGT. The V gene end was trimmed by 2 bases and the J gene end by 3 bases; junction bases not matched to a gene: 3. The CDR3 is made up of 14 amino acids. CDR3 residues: CASSEPGQDYGYTF. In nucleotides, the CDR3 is TGTGCCAGCAGTGAACCAGGACAGGACTATGGCTACACCTTC.

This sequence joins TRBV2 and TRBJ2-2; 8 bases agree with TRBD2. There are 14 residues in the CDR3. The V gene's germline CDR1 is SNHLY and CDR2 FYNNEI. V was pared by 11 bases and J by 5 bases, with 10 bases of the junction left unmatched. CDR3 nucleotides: TGTGCCGCCGGACTAGCACTCCAAACCGGGGAGCTGTTTTTT. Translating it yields CAAGLALQTGELFF.

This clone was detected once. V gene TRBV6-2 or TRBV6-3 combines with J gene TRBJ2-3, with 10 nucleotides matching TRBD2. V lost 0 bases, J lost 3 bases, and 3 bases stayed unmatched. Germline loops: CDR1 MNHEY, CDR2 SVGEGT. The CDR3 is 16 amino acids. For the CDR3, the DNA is TGTGCCAGCAGTTACTCCCTAGCGGGGGCTACAGATACGCAGTATTTT. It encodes CASSYSLAGATDTQYF.

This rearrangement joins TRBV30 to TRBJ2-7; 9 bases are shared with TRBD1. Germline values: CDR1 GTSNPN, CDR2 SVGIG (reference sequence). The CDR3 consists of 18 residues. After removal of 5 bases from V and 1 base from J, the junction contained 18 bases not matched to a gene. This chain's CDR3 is CAWGTGQGCPQGSYEQYF. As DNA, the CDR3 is TGTGCCTGGGGGACGGGACAGGGATGCCCCCAAGGGTCCTACGAGCAGTACTTC.

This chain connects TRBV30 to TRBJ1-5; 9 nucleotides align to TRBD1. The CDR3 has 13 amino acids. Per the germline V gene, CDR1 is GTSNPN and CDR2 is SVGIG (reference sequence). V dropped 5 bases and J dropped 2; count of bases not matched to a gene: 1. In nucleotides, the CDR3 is TGTGCCTGGCGGACAGGGGGCAATCAGCCCCAGCATTTT. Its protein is CAWRTGGNQPQHF.

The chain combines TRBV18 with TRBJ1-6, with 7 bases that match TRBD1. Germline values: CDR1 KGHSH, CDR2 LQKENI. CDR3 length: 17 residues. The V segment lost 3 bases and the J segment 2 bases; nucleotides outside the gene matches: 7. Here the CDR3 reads CASSPTGALAYNSPLHF. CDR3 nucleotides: TGTGCCAGCTCACCTACAGGGGCGCTCGCCTATAATTCACCCCTCCACTTT.

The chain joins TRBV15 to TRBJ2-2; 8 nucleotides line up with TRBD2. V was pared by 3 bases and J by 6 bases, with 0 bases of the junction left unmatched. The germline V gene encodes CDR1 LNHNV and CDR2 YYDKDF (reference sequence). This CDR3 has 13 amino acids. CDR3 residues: CATSRGLAGELFF. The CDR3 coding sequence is TGTGCCACCAGCAGGGGACTAGCCGGGGAGCTGTTTTTT.

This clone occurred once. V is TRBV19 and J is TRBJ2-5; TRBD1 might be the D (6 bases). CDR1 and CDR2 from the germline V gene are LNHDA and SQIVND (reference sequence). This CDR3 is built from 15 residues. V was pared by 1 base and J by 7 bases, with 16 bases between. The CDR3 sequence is CASSIGTAALGTQYF. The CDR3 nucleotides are TGTGCCAGTAGTATAGGGACAGCCGCTTTGGGGACCCAGTACTTC. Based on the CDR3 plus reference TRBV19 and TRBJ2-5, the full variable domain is DGGITQSPKYLFRKEGQNVTLSCEQNLNHDAMYWYRQDPGQGLRLIYYSQIVNDFQKGDIAEGYSVSREKKESFPLTVTSAQKNPTAFYLCASSIGTAALGTQYFGPGTRLLVL.

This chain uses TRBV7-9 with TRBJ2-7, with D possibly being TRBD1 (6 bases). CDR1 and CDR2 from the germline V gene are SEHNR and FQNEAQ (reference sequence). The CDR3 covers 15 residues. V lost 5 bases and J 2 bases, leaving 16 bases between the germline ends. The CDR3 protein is CASSLPQGPTYEQYF. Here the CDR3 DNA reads TGTGCCAGCAGCCTCCCCCAGGGGCCGACCTACGAGCAGTACTTC.

CDR3 amino acids: CASSSPYEQYF. Here the CDR3 DNA reads TGCGCCAGCAGCTCTCCCTACGAGCAGTACTTC. This sequence joins TRBV5-1 and TRBJ2-7, with D unclear. V was shortened by 3 bases and J by 2 bases, with 3 bases between the two germline ends. This CDR3 region has 11 residues. The germline V gene encodes CDR1 SGHRS and CDR2 YFSETQ.

The CDR3 here is CASTNTLTGAFF. The CDR3, as DNA: TGTGCCAGCACTAACACACTTACGGGGGCTTTCTTT. This chain joins TRBV6-5 and TRBJ1-1; D is undetermined. V gave up 7 bases and J gave up 11 bases, with 17 bases separating them. The germline gives CDR1 MNHEY, CDR2 SVGAGI. The CDR3 has 12 residues.